The rows below give T cell receptor beta chains drawn from one sample of a study of ipilimumab plus nivolumab after autologous stem cell transplantation. Clones were sequenced by immunoSEQ multiplex PCR, and TCRdb holds only the in-frame ones, with some missing. The sample yields about 40,000 clones, around 92% seen once. The sequences come from PBMCs, collected in a trial of ipilimumab plus nivolumab as post-transplant consolidation. The receptors shown here come from a male donor with multiple myeloma. Each CDR3 is given with its conserved first and last residue.

V gene	CDR3 length	J gene	CDR3 protein
TRBV6-5	11	TRBJ2-1	CASSRLNEQFF
TRBV20-1	11	TRBJ1-1	CSARSGTEAFF
TRBV27	16	TRBJ1-1	CASSLGPGQGDTEAFF
TRBV30	18	TRBJ1-2	CAWSPTGTGGALGYGYTF
TRBV18	16	TRBJ1-4	CASSLRQGRVDEKLFF
TRBV6-5	14	TRBJ1-2	CASSYRGTGAGYTF
TRBV7-2	14	TRBJ1-1	CASSSRGSDTEAFF
TRBV30	16	TRBJ2-4	CAWSVVLAGGANIQYF
TRBV2	17	TRBJ2-3	CASSHTRVAGASDTQYF
TRBV27	13	TRBJ1-6	CASSWGGTSPLHF
TRBV7-3	16	TRBJ2-1	CASSLNGGSPYNEQFF
TRBV7-2	13	TRBJ2-3	CASSLVGADTQYF
TRBV5-5	15	TRBJ2-7	CASSFGSGMTYEQYF
TRBV28	16	TRBJ1-4	CASSLTGPATNEKLFF
TRBV19	16	TRBJ1-3	CASSLNDRGAGNTIYF
TRBV7-9	17	TRBJ2-4	CASSRDRTTLAKNIQYF
TRBV28	15	TRBJ1-4	CASSFLGTGNEKLFF
TRBV5-1	14	TRBJ2-1	CASSFRSGTGEQFF
TRBV28	13	TRBJ2-2	CASKPSNTGELFF
TRBV5-1	12	TRBJ2-5	CASSLEKETQYF
TRBV19	13	TRBJ2-2	CASSVTSTGELFF
TRBV4-3	14	TRBJ1-2	CASSEPGAHYGYTF
TRBV28	14	TRBJ1-2	CASSLEGGGYGYTF
TRBV7-2	15	TRBJ2-5	CASSSSSGYQETQYF
TRBV11-3	16	TRBJ2-5	CASSLGPSSDQETQYF
TRBV9	15	TRBJ2-1	CASSLTGAPYNEQFF
TRBV28	14	TRBJ1-6	CASQSTGDGSPLHF
TRBV7-6	15	TRBJ1-4	CASSLVLGRGEKLFF
TRBV6-5	15	TRBJ2-3	CASSRSGASTDTQYF
TRBV4-1	16	TRBJ1-1	CASSQDRFGLNTEAFF
TRBV11-2	15	TRBJ2-2	CASSLQPGHAGELFF
TRBV28	14	TRBJ1-5	CATLRQGRWEPQHF
TRBV7-2	16	TRBJ1-2	CASSYGGGQGIYGYTF
TRBV23-1	18	TRBJ2-1	CASSQLQGDASSYNEQFF
TRBV18	13	TRBJ2-3	CASSPGGPDTQYF
TRBV19	15	TRBJ2-5	CASSIASGGGETQYF
TRBV27	18	TRBJ1-5	CASSSYTPDPAGNQPQHF
TRBV11-2	14	TRBJ2-7	CASSFTGGLDEQYF
TRBV9	14	TRBJ2-1	CASSEGGGRFEQFF
TRBV7-3	15	TRBJ1-5	CASSLEGAVNQPQHF
TRBV2	14	TRBJ1-2	CASSRTTSPLGYTF
TRBV15	14	TRBJ1-4	CATSPGVTYEKLFF
TRBV2	15	TRBJ2-2	CASTLAGVDTGELFF
TRBV6-6	15	TRBJ2-1	CASSSPGHFNNEQFF
TRBV25-1	14	TRBJ2-7	CASSGDRGSYEQYF
TRBV6-5	14	TRBJ2-1	CASRLQGAYNEQFF
TRBV6-1	15	TRBJ1-5	CASSGGERVIQPQHF
TRBV27	17	TRBJ2-6	CASSFVGRLTGANVLTF
TRBV4-1	16	TRBJ1-5	CASSHRYRDSNQPQHF
TRBV30	15	TRBJ1-4	CAWRAGQSLNEKLFF
TRBV28	16	TRBJ1-6	CASSRTGGPYNSPLHF
TRBV6-1	11	TRBJ2-5	CASSDRETQYF
TRBV5-1	14	TRBJ2-5	CASRSGGNQETQYF